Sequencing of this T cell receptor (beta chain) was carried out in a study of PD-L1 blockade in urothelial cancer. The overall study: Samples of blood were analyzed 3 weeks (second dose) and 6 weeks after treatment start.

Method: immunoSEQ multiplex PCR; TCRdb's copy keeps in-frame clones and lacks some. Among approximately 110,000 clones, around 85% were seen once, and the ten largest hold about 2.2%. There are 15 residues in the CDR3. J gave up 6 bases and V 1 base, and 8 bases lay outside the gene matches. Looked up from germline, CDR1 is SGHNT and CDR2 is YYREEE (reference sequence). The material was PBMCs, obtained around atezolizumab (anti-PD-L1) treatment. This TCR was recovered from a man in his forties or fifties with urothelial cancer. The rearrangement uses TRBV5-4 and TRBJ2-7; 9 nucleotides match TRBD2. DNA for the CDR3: TGTGCCAGCAGCTTGTCTCTAGCGGGAACCGGCGAGCAGTACTTC. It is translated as CASSLSLAGTGEQYF.